The rows below give T cell receptor beta chains drawn from one sample of a study of blood T cell repertoires in COVID-19. Profiling relied on immunoSEQ multiplex PCR, and the TCRdb table lists in-frame clones only, not all of them. In the table there are a few hundred thousand clones, approximately 89% of which are singletons. The sample comprised peripheral blood. The receptor source for this set is a man in his forties who had recovered from COVID-19. The CDR3 runs from the conserved cysteine through the conserved F or W. A D gene is named only where the DNA matches it firmly. Size values are once, few and many counts, or a class for expanded clones, and some rows have none.

j_gene: TRBJ2-1; v_gene: TRBV6-2/TRBV6-3; abundance: NA; d_gene: TRBD1; CDR3aa: CASSEQDRLPEEQFF; CDR3nt: TGTGCCAGCAGTGAGCAGGACAGGCTTCCCGAGGAGCAGTTCTTC
j_gene: TRBJ1-1; v_gene: TRBV7-9; abundance: NA; d_gene: NA; CDR3aa: CASSPGGVRRTEAFF; CDR3nt: TGTGCCAGCAGCCCAGGCGGGGTCCGGCGGACTGAAGCTTTCTTT
j_gene: TRBJ2-5; v_gene: TRBV19; abundance: NA; d_gene: NA; CDR3aa: CASRGPRLQETQYF; CDR3nt: TGTGCCAGTAGAGGCCCCAGGCTCCAAGAGACCCAGTACTTC
j_gene: TRBJ2-7; v_gene: TRBV7-2; abundance: NA; d_gene: TRBD2; CDR3aa: CASSSAPSGITYEQYF; CDR3nt: TGTGCCAGCAGCTCCGCCCCTAGCGGGATCACTTACGAGCAGTACTTC
j_gene: TRBJ2-1; v_gene: TRBV10-3; abundance: NA; d_gene: NA; CDR3aa: CAIRARGNEQFF; CDR3nt: TGTGCCATCAGAGCCAGGGGCAATGAGCAGTTCTTC
j_gene: TRBJ2-7; v_gene: TRBV5-6; abundance: NA; d_gene: NA; CDR3aa: CASSLWDPTGHAAYEQYF; CDR3nt: TGTGCCAGCAGCTTGTGGGACCCGACAGGTCACGCAGCTTACGAGCAGTACTTC
j_gene: TRBJ2-6; v_gene: TRBV6-2/TRBV6-3; abundance: NA; d_gene: NA; CDR3aa: CASSYHLPGGPVSGANVLTF; CDR3nt: TGTGCCAGCAGTTACCACCTACCGGGGGGCCCCGTCTCTGGGGCCAACGTCCTGACTTTC
j_gene: TRBJ2-7; v_gene: TRBV3-1/TRBV3-2; abundance: NA; d_gene: TRBD2; CDR3aa: CASSQGTSGSRYF; CDR3nt: TGTGCCAGCAGCCAAGGGACTAGCGGGAGTCGGTACTTC
j_gene: TRBJ2-3; v_gene: TRBV6-5; abundance: NA; d_gene: NA; CDR3aa: CASRRDFRFTDTQYF; CDR3nt: TGTGCCAGCCGCCGGGACTTCAGGTTCACAGATACGCAGTATTTT
j_gene: TRBJ1-1; v_gene: TRBV7-8; abundance: once; d_gene: NA; CDR3aa: CASSLARGGATEAFF; CDR3nt: TGTGCCAGCAGCTTAGCGAGGGGAGGGGCCACTGAAGCTTTCTTT
j_gene: TRBJ1-4; v_gene: TRBV6-5; abundance: NA; d_gene: TRBD1; CDR3aa: CASTPTGVREKLFF; CDR3nt: TGTGCCAGCACCCCGACAGGGGTGCGTGAAAAACTGTTTTTT
j_gene: TRBJ2-2; v_gene: TRBV5-1; abundance: few; d_gene: TRBD1; CDR3aa: CASSPYTGGASGELFF; CDR3nt: TGCGCCAGCAGCCCCTACACAGGGGGCGCATCCGGGGAGCTGTTTTTT
j_gene: TRBJ1-2; v_gene: TRBV12-5; abundance: NA; d_gene: NA; CDR3aa: CASGPPTVNYGYTF; CDR3nt: TGTGCTAGTGGTCCACCGACAGTTAACTATGGCTACACCTTC
j_gene: TRBJ2-1; v_gene: TRBV10-3; abundance: NA; d_gene: TRBD1; CDR3aa: CATRDSGSSYNEQFF; CDR3nt: TGTGCCACTCGGGACAGTGGGAGCTCCTACAATGAGCAGTTCTTC
j_gene: TRBJ2-7; v_gene: TRBV6-5; abundance: NA; d_gene: NA; CDR3aa: CASRSDRPSSYEQYF; CDR3nt: TGTGCCAGCAGGAGTGACAGGCCAAGCTCCTACGAGCAGTACTTC
j_gene: TRBJ2-1; v_gene: TRBV4-3; abundance: NA; d_gene: TRBD1; CDR3aa: CASSQGQGKGGNEQFF; CDR3nt: TGCGCCAGCAGCCAGGGACAGGGGAAAGGAGGGAATGAGCAGTTCTTC
j_gene: TRBJ2-2; v_gene: TRBV5-1; abundance: NA; d_gene: TRBD1; CDR3aa: CASRPRTGRNTGELFF; CDR3nt: TGCGCCAGCAGACCGAGGACAGGGCGCAACACCGGGGAGCTGTTTTTT
j_gene: TRBJ2-2; v_gene: TRBV4-1; abundance: NA; d_gene: TRBD2; CDR3aa: CASSQVGLAGGPNTGELFF; CDR3nt: TGCGCCAGCAGCCAAGTGGGACTAGCGGGAGGGCCGAACACCGGGGAGCTGTTTTTT
j_gene: TRBJ1-3; v_gene: TRBV4-1; abundance: NA; d_gene: NA; CDR3aa: CASSQDGPYSGNTIYF; CDR3nt: TGCGCCAGCAGCCAAGATGGGCCCTACTCTGGAAACACCATATATTTT
j_gene: TRBJ2-1; v_gene: TRBV19; abundance: NA; d_gene: TRBD2; CDR3aa: CASSINAGGLREQFF; CDR3nt: TGTGCCAGTAGTATAAATGCGGGGGGGCTACGTGAGCAGTTCTTC
j_gene: TRBJ1-6; v_gene: TRBV3-1/TRBV3-2; abundance: NA; d_gene: NA; CDR3aa: CASSRTGTSLSSPLHF; CDR3nt: TGTGCCAGCAGCCGGACCGGGACATCCCTCTCTTCACCCCTCCACTTT
j_gene: TRBJ2-1; v_gene: TRBV6-2/TRBV6-3; abundance: NA; d_gene: TRBD1; CDR3aa: CASSGTGGVNEQFF; CDR3nt: TGTGCCAGCAGTGGGACAGGGGGGGTCAATGAGCAGTTCTTC
j_gene: TRBJ2-1; v_gene: TRBV5-1; abundance: NA; d_gene: NA; CDR3aa: CASSLPQDSYNEQFF; CDR3nt: TGCGCCAGCAGCTTGCCCCAGGACTCCTACAATGAGCAGTTCTTC
j_gene: TRBJ2-1; v_gene: TRBV14; abundance: NA; d_gene: TRBD2; CDR3aa: CASSRTSGAGNEQFF; CDR3nt: TGTGCCAGCAGCCGTACTAGCGGGGCGGGGAATGAGCAGTTCTTC
j_gene: TRBJ1-1; v_gene: TRBV15; abundance: NA; d_gene: NA; CDR3aa: CATSRGSGGRNTEAFF; CDR3nt: TGTGCCACCAGCAGAGGATCGGGGGGCAGGAACACTGAAGCTTTCTTT
j_gene: TRBJ2-1; v_gene: TRBV5-4; abundance: NA; d_gene: NA; CDR3aa: CASIGGLNNEQFF; CDR3nt: TGTGCCAGCATCGGGGGGCTTAACAATGAGCAGTTCTTC
j_gene: TRBJ2-7; v_gene: TRBV7-7; abundance: NA; d_gene: TRBD2; CDR3aa: CASSSASGGTYEQYF; CDR3nt: TGTGCCAGCAGCTCCGCTAGCGGGGGGACCTACGAGCAGTACTTC
j_gene: TRBJ2-2; v_gene: TRBV6-2/TRBV6-3; abundance: NA; d_gene: NA; CDR3aa: CASSYQTPRATGELFF; CDR3nt: TGTGCCAGCAGTTACCAGACACCCCGTGCCACCGGGGAGCTGTTTTTT
j_gene: TRBJ1-2; v_gene: TRBV9; abundance: NA; d_gene: TRBD1; CDR3aa: CASSVSLPGGMNGYTF; CDR3nt: TGTGCCAGCAGCGTCTCCTTACCAGGGGGCATGAATGGCTACACCTTC
j_gene: TRBJ2-5; v_gene: TRBV11-2; abundance: NA; d_gene: TRBD2; CDR3aa: CASSPRLAGTQETQYF; CDR3nt: TGTGCCAGCAGCCCCAGACTAGCGGGCACCCAAGAGACCCAGTACTTC
j_gene: TRBJ2-7; v_gene: TRBV30; abundance: few; d_gene: NA; CDR3aa: CAWSDWRGGEQYF; CDR3nt: TGTGCCTGGAGTGACTGGAGGGGGGGCGAGCAGTACTTC
j_gene: TRBJ2-1; v_gene: TRBV9; abundance: NA; d_gene: TRBD1; CDR3aa: CASSVEGQGSYNEQFF; CDR3nt: TGTGCCAGCAGCGTAGAGGGACAGGGCTCCTACAATGAGCAGTTCTTC
j_gene: TRBJ1-5; v_gene: TRBV4-3; abundance: NA; d_gene: TRBD1; CDR3aa: CASSRGTELGPQHF; CDR3nt: TGCGCCAGCAGCCGGGGGACAGAACTAGGGCCCCAGCATTTT
j_gene: TRBJ2-1; v_gene: TRBV21-1; abundance: NA; d_gene: NA; CDR3aa: CASTWGHPGLVFYYYYYNEQFF; CDR3nt: TGTGCCAGCACGTGGGGGCACCCGGGACTAGTTTTTTACTACTACTACTACAATGAGCAGTTCTTC
j_gene: TRBJ1-2; v_gene: TRBV5-4; abundance: NA; d_gene: TRBD1; CDR3aa: CASSLEATGEIGGYTF; CDR3nt: TGTGCCAGCAGCTTGGAGGCAACAGGGGAAATCGGGGGCTACACCTTC